This T cell receptor (beta chain) came from a study of T-cell reconstitution after alpha-beta-depleted transplantation in children. Findings and limits, study-wide: Reportedly, roughly two months post-transplant, alpha-beta T cells arose from several hundred expanded graft clones.

Only a few counts were recorded for this clonotype. The antigen remains undetermined. It was with unique molecular identifiers that the TCRbeta library was prepared. TCRdb called the PCR reads again in MiXCR, with one record for every CDR3 protein. The table shows about 310,000 distinct CDR3 sequences, with around 20% occurring only once. The CDR3 covers 16 residues. The junction had 9 bases not matched to a gene; V was cut back by 4 bases and J by 4 bases. Germline lookup yields CDR1 SEHNR and CDR2 FQNEAQ (reference sequence). The gene calls are TRBV7-9 and TRBJ2-3, with 9 bases aligning to TRBD1. The sample was PBMCs, mostly from graft donor cells, taken 180 days after TCRalphabeta/CD19-depleted stem cell transplant. This sequence originates from a male patient between 10 and 17 years old who had a stem cell transplant for acute lymphoblastic leukemia, so the T cells may come from the graft donor. This chain's CDR3 is CASSSPGTGISDTQYF. CDR3 nucleotides: TGTGCCAGCAGCTCCCCCGGGACAGGGATATCAGATACGCAGTATTTT.